Listed below are T cell receptor beta chains from one sample, sequenced in a study of T cell responses to AZD1222 COVID-19 vaccine. Here immunoSEQ multiplex PCR was the method, and the copy in TCRdb shows in-frame clones only, minus some. This table holds about 77,000 clones, around 90% found once. The material sequenced was peripheral blood, taken 28 days after the second AZD1222 dose. The source is an adult who received the AZD1222 COVID-19 vaccine. Both conserved end residues are part of each CDR3. A D gene is named only where the DNA matches it firmly. The size entry is marked missing in some rows and otherwise reads once, few, many or a size class.

d_call | j_call | clone_size | v_call | cdr3_aa | cdr3_nt
. | TRBJ1-3 | . | TRBV10-3 | CAISDPGSADTIYF | TGTGCCATCAGTGATCCGGGGTCTGCGGACACCATATATTTT
. | TRBJ1-1 | . | TRBV6-5 | CASSYGGLNTEAFF | TGTGCCAGCAGTTATGGGGGTTTAAACACTGAAGCTTTCTTT
. | TRBJ2-3 | . | TRBV6-6 | CASSHQLTVGGTQYF | TGTGCCAGCAGCCACCAGCTAACCGTAGGAGGTACGCAGTATTTT
TRBD2 | TRBJ2-1 | once | TRBV13 | CASSLDAGGLNEQFF | TGTGCCAGCAGCTTAGATGCGGGAGGGCTCAATGAGCAGTTCTTC
TRBD2 | TRBJ2-2 | . | TRBV7-9 | CASSRSLAGDAGELFF | TGTGCCAGCAGCCGTTCCCTAGCGGGAGACGCCGGGGAGCTGTTTTTT
. | TRBJ2-1 | . | TRBV11-3 | CASSPGKSRYNEQFF | TGTGCCAGCAGCCCCGGGAAGAGCCGCTACAATGAGCAGTTCTTC
TRBD1 | TRBJ1-5 | once | TRBV29-1 | CRADRDMTQPQHF | TGCAGGGCAGACAGGGATATGACTCAGCCCCAGCATTTT
TRBD1 | TRBJ1-2 | once | TRBV11-2 | CASSVGGSYGYTF | TGTGCCAGCAGCGTAGGGGGCAGCTATGGCTACACCTTC
. | TRBJ1-1 | . | TRBV6-2/TRBV6-3 | CASSRDTNTEAFF | TGTGCCAGCAGCCGCGACACGAACACTGAAGCTTTCTTT
. | TRBJ2-7 | . | TRBV27 | CASSPTPNSYEQYF | TGTGCCAGCAGCCCTACCCCGAACTCCTACGAGCAGTACTTC
. | TRBJ1-5 | . | TRBV4-3 | CASSQELQGGQPQHF | TGCGCCAGCAGCCAAGAATTGCAGGGCGGTCAGCCCCAGCATTTT
TRBD1 | TRBJ1-5 | . | TRBV6-2/TRBV6-3 | CASSYRTGGFSNQPQHF | TGTGCCAGCAGTTATCGGACAGGGGGTTTTAGCAATCAGCCCCAGCATTTT
TRBD1 | TRBJ1-2 | . | TRBV3-1/TRBV3-2 | CASSFDRVHGYTF | TGTGCCAGCAGCTTCGACAGGGTCCATGGCTACACCTTC
. | TRBJ2-4 | . | TRBV9 | CASSGRGKNIQYF | TGTGCCAGCAGCGGGCGAGGTAAAAACATTCAGTACTTC
. | TRBJ2-7 | . | TRBV5-4 | CASSSKSGSAYEQYF | TGTGCCAGCAGCTCCAAAAGCGGGTCCGCCTACGAGCAGTACTTC
. | TRBJ1-2 | . | TRBV14 | CASSQELQPSDGYTF | TGTGCCAGCAGCCAAGAATTACAGCCGTCCGATGGCTACACCTTC
. | TRBJ2-7 | . | TRBV7-9 | CASSRTGPYEQYF | TGTGCCAGCAGCAGGACCGGTCCCTACGAGCAGTACTTC
. | TRBJ1-2 | once | TRBV29-1 | CSVRPPLDDYGYTF | TGCAGCGTAAGGCCTCCATTGGACGACTATGGCTACACCTTC
. | TRBJ1-1 | . | TRBV11-2 | CASSLIQGGSTEAFF | TGTGCCAGCAGCTTAATTCAGGGAGGGAGCACTGAAGCTTTCTTT
. | TRBJ2-7 | once | TRBV5-3 | CARSLWEVGQGRLPCHYEQYF | TGTGCCAGAAGCTTGTGGGAGGTGGGGCAGGGGAGGCTCCCCTGTCACTACGAGCAGTACTTC
. | TRBJ2-5 | . | TRBV7-2 | CASSPGAPNSQETQYF | TGTGCCAGCAGCCCAGGGGCCCCGAACTCCCAAGAGACCCAGTACTTC
TRBD2 | TRBJ2-5 | once | TRBV18 | CASSPPASGRQETQYF | TGTGCCAGCTCACCACCGGCTAGCGGGAGACAAGAGACCCAGTACTTC
TRBD1 | TRBJ2-7 | once | TRBV19 | CASRRTGETYEQYF | TGTGCCAGTAGGAGGACAGGGGAAACCTACGAGCAGTACTTC
TRBD1 | TRBJ1-2 | . | TRBV19 | CASSTTGGLANYGYTF | TGTGCCAGTAGTACGACAGGGGGCTTGGCTAACTATGGCTACACCTTC
. | TRBJ1-1 | . | TRBV9 | CASSVVTANTEAFF | TGTGCCAGCAGCGTAGTCACAGCGAACACTGAAGCTTTCTTT
. | TRBJ2-7 | once | TRBV5-1 | CASSLAGGGDEQYF | TGCGCCAGCAGCTTGGCGGGGGGCGGGGACGAGCAGTACTTC
. | TRBJ2-3 | . | TRBV7-7 | CASSLDLAATDTQYF | TGTGCCAGCAGCTTAGATCTCGCGGCGACAGATACGCAGTATTTT
. | TRBJ2-7 | once | TRBV5-6 | CASSHPLYHEQYF | TGTGCCAGCAGCCACCCGCTTTACCACGAGCAGTACTTC
. | TRBJ1-5 | . | TRBV30 | CAWSVGRGQPQHF | TGTGCCTGGAGTGTAGGGAGGGGGCAGCCCCAGCATTTT
TRBD2 | TRBJ2-7 | . | TRBV28 | CASSSTPFSGIPPEQYF | TGTGCCAGCAGTTCAACTCCCTTTAGCGGGATCCCCCCCGAGCAGTACTTC
TRBD1 | TRBJ1-6 | . | TRBV7-2 | CASSSSVHRGSYNSPLHF | TGTGCCAGCAGCTCGAGCGTTCACAGGGGTTCCTATAATTCACCCCTCCACTTT
. | TRBJ2-2 | . | TRBV24-1 | CATSQTGGTAGELFF | TGTGCCACCAGCCAGACAGGAGGAACCGCCGGGGAGCTGTTTTTT
. | TRBJ2-6 | once | TRBV7-2 | CASSLGGWANVLTF | TGTGCCAGCAGCTTAGGTGGGTGGGCCAACGTCCTGACTTTC
. | TRBJ2-5 | . | TRBV5-1 | CASSLHGWGQETQYF | TGCGCCAGCAGCTTGCATGGGTGGGGGCAAGAGACCCAGTACTTC
. | TRBJ2-7 | once | TRBV7-2 | CASSLAGSSYEQYF | TGTGCCAGCAGCTTAGCAGGGAGCTCCTACGAGCAGTACTTC
. | TRBJ2-5 | . | TRBV6-1 | CASSEFSPGYATRETQYF | TGTGCCAGCAGTGAATTTTCGCCCGGGTACGCCACGAGAGAGACCCAGTACTTC
. | TRBJ1-4 | once | TRBV4-2 | CASSQVNEKLFF | TGTGCCAGCAGCCAAGTAAATGAAAAACTGTTTTTT
. | TRBJ2-2 | . | TRBV6-6 | CASSKRGYVGSGELFF | TGTGCCAGCAGTAAACGGGGCTATGTGGGCTCCGGGGAGCTGTTTTTT
. | TRBJ2-1 | . | TRBV12-5 | CASGPPGAHNEQFF | TGTGCTAGTGGTCCCCCCGGGGCCCACAATGAGCAGTTCTTC
. | TRBJ1-2 | . | TRBV5-1 | CASSVDGPNYGYTF | TGCGCCAGCAGCGTGGACGGACCTAACTATGGCTACACCTTC
. | TRBJ2-1 | . | TRBV9 | CASSPKTDYNEQFF | TGTGCCAGCAGCCCAAAGACAGACTACAATGAGCAGTTCTTC
. | TRBJ1-3 | . | TRBV6-5 | CASSSDPSGGNTIYF | TGTGCCAGCAGTTCCGACCCCTCCGGTGGAAACACCATATATTTT
TRBD1 | TRBJ1-6 | . | TRBV3-1/TRBV3-2 | CASSLTGPGSPLHF | TGTGCCAGCAGCCTGACAGGGCCTGGTTCACCCCTCCACTTT
. | TRBJ2-7 | . | TRBV18 | CASSPPVQAEQYF | TGTGCCAGCTCACCACCGGTACAGGCAGAGCAGTACTTC
. | TRBJ2-2 | . | TRBV6-5 | CASSYSQGITGELFF | TGTGCCAGCAGTTACTCCCAGGGAATCACCGGGGAGCTGTTTTTT
TRBD1 | TRBJ1-5 | . | TRBV2 | CASSEEPPGTGEPQHF | TGTGCCAGCAGTGAGGAGCCCCCCGGGACAGGGGAGCCCCAGCATTTT
TRBD2 | TRBJ2-3 | . | TRBV7-9 | CASSSPTSGPQISTDTQYF | TGTGCCAGCAGCTCTCCGACTAGCGGGCCCCAGATTAGCACAGATACGCAGTATTTT
. | TRBJ1-1 | . | TRBV7-9 | CASSGVRGAEAFF | TGTGCCAGCAGTGGGGTAAGGGGCGCTGAAGCTTTCTTT
. | TRBJ1-4 | . | TRBV7-2 | CASSPARYNEKLFF | TGTGCCAGCAGCCCCGCCCGATATAATGAAAAACTGTTTTTT
. | TRBJ2-1 | . | TRBV7-9 | CASSLLGGSSYNEQFF | TGTGCCAGCAGCCTCTTAGGGGGGAGCTCCTACAATGAGCAGTTCTTC
. | TRBJ1-1 | . | TRBV19 | CASSIYVPVLNTEAFF | TGTGCCAGTAGTATTTATGTCCCGGTTTTGAACACTGAAGCTTTCTTT
. | TRBJ1-2 | few | TRBV5-4 | CASSNNAGATLFDGYTF | TGTGCCAGCAGCAACAACGCGGGGGCCACTCTGTTCGATGGCTACACCTTC
. | TRBJ1-1 | . | TRBV5-1 | CASSLGPGANTEAFF | TGCGCCAGCAGCTTGGGCCCGGGGGCGAACACTGAAGCTTTCTTT
. | TRBJ1-3 | . | TRBV30 | CAWSVGLAGNTIYF | TGTGCCTGGAGTGTGGGGCTCGCTGGAAACACCATATATTTT
TRBD1 | TRBJ1-3 | few | TRBV7-2 | CASSPRTGAGNTIYF | TGTGCCAGCAGCCCACGGACAGGGGCTGGAAACACCATATATTTT